Each of the 17 T cell receptor beta chains below was sequenced from the same sample in a study of blood T cell repertoires in COVID-19. Using immunoSEQ multiplex PCR, the repertoire was profiled, and TCRdb retains in-frame clones only, with some absent. The sample has 170,000 or so clones, 65% to 90% seen once. The material sequenced was peripheral blood. These TCRs come from a human donor in a cohort sampled during active COVID-19.

This clone was counted between two and nine times. This chain links TRBV7-9 with TRBJ2-3; D is uncertain. This CDR3 contains 14 residues. V was pared by 5 bases and J by 2 bases, with 11 bases between. Germline values: CDR1 SEHNR, CDR2 FQNEAQ (reference sequence). CDR3: CASSPDISTDTQYF. The CDR3 region has the DNA TGTGCCAGCAGCCCCGACATTTCCACAGATACGCAGTATTTT.

The chain links TRBV7-2 to TRBJ1-1; TRBD1 aligns across 7 bases. CDR1 is SGHTA, CDR2 FQGNSA, per germline. V was pared by 1 base and J by 4 bases, with 6 bases of the junction left unmatched. The CDR3 is 15 amino acids. The chain's CDR3 is CASSLEGQGGTEAFF. In DNA, the CDR3 is TGTGCCAGCAGCTTAGAAGGCCAGGGGGGCACTGAAGCTTTCTTT.

This chain connects TRBV6-5 to TRBJ2-7, with TRBD1 matching 8 bases. CDR1 and CDR2 from the germline V gene are MNHEY and SVGAGI. The CDR3 runs 16 residues. Losses at the gene ends were 1 base for V and 2 bases for J; bases not matched to a gene: 7. CDR3 sequence reads: CASSYLRQGWAYEQYF. CDR3 bases: TGTGCCAGCAGTTACTTAAGACAGGGGTGGGCCTACGAGCAGTACTTC.

V usage is TRBV7-3 and J usage is TRBJ2-2, with 11 bases that match TRBD2. In germline, CDR1 is SGHTA, CDR2 FQGTGA. The CDR3 totals 18 residues. The V and J ends lost 10 bases and 0 bases, in that order; junction bases with no gene match: 13. Here the CDR3 reads CATNPTSGSFANTGELFF. DNA of the CDR3: TGTGCCACCAACCCTACTAGCGGGAGTTTTGCGAACACCGGGGAGCTGTTTTTT.

This chain uses TRBV7-2 with TRBJ2-6; unclear D gene. The V end was cut by 5 bases, the J end by 2 bases, with 4 bases between. The CDR3 consists of 13 residues. Germline CDR1 is SGHTA and CDR2 is FQGNSA. CDR3 sequence (DNA): TGTGCCAGCAGCCCCACTGGGGCCAACGTCCTGACTTTC. Translated: CASSPTGANVLTF.

The rearrangement uses TRBV7-9 and TRBJ1-2, with D possibly matching TRBD1 (5 bases). The germline V and J ends were trimmed by 3 bases and 2 bases, with 7 bases remaining between them. The CDR3 has 13 amino acids. Looked up from germline, CDR1 is SEHNR and CDR2 is FQNEAQ (reference sequence). CDR3 loop: CASSLDTNYGYTF. The CDR3 nucleotides are TGTGCCAGCAGCTTGGACACAAACTATGGCTACACCTTC.

This clone occurred a few times. The gene calls are TRBV19 and TRBJ1-1; the D gene is possibly TRBD1 (5 bases). From germline, CDR1 is LNHDA and CDR2 SQIVND (reference sequence). This CDR3 has 13 residues. CDR3 DNA: TGTGCTACTCATGTTCAGGGGAACACTGAAGCTTTCTTT. It codes for CATHVQGNTEAFF.

J is TRBJ2-7 and V is TRBV6-8, with D perhaps matching TRBD2 (5 bases). The germline gives CDR1 MNHGY, CDR2 SAAAGT. V shed 2 bases and J shed 5 bases, with 16 bases lying between them. CDR3 length equals 15 residues. CDR3 in amino acids: CASSYPLALRHEQYF. The CDR3 DNA is TGTGCCAGCAGTTACCCCCTAGCCCTTAGGCACGAGCAGTACTTC.

J is TRBJ1-6 and V is TRBV6-5, with 9 bases identical to TRBD1. This CDR3 has 13 residues. The V gene's germline CDR1 is MNHEY and CDR2 SVGAGI. The ends lost 8 bases at V and 8 bases at J; junction bases unmatched: 4. The CDR3 bases are TGTGCCAGCCGGGACAGGGTTTATTCACCCCTCCACTTT. Translated, it gives CASRDRVYSPLHF.

This chain links TRBV29-1 with TRBJ2-5, with D maybe TRBD2 (6 bases). The germline V gene encodes CDR1 SQVTM and CDR2 ANQGSEA. The CDR3 length is 14 residues. The V gene lost 2 bases and the J gene lost 6 bases, with 16 bases spanning the gap. The CDR3 DNA follows: TGCAGCGTTGAAAGAGCCCAAGGAGGGAAGACCCAGTACTTC. Protein sequence: CSVERAQGGKTQYF.

V gene TRBV11-3 combines with J gene TRBJ2-7; 8 bases align to TRBD1. V lost 6 bases, J lost 3 bases, and 10 bases stayed unmatched. The V gene's germline CDR1 is SGHNT and CDR2 YENEEA. The CDR3 has 15 amino acids. CDR3 in amino acids: CASSWAHDRGYEQYF. The CDR3 bases are TGTGCCAGCAGTTGGGCCCACGACAGGGGCTACGAGCAGTACTTC.

The J gene is TRBJ1-3, the V gene TRBV7-8; unclear D gene. This CDR3 comprises 13 residues. Germline V gene lookup returns CDR1 SGHVS and CDR2 FQNEAQ. Trimming removed 5 bases at V and 3 bases at J, with 8 bases between. CDR3 sequence: CASSVSNGNTIYF. The CDR3 DNA reads as TGTGCCAGCAGCGTCTCTAATGGAAACACCATATATTTT.

The chain carries TRBV10-1 and TRBJ2-2; D is unclear. Germline V CDR1 and CDR2: WNHNN, SYGVQD (reference sequence). The CDR3 is made up of 15 amino acids. V lost 2 bases, J lost 0 bases, and 7 bases lay in between. The CDR3: CASSESRANTGELFF. The CDR3 DNA sequence: TGCGCCAGCAGTGAGAGCCGCGCGAACACCGGGGAGCTGTTTTTT.

The rearrangement uses TRBV13 and TRBJ2-3; 10 bases agree with TRBD1. Germline V gives CDR1 PRHDT, CDR2 FYEKMQ (reference sequence). This CDR3 has 15 residues. J gave up 5 bases and V 1 base, and 3 bases lay outside the gene matches. The chain's CDR3 is CASSLEGQGIDTQYF. CDR3 DNA: TGTGCCAGCAGCTTAGAGGGACAGGGGATAGATACGCAGTATTTT. The whole variable domain, remainder taken from reference TRBV13 and TRBJ2-3, is AAGVIQSPRHLIKEKRETATLKCYPIPRHDTVYWYQQGPGQDPQFLISFYEKMQSDKGSIPDRFSAQQFSDYHSELNMSSLELGDSALYFCASSLEGQGIDTQYFGPGTRLTVL.

This clone was picked up a small number of times. The gene calls are TRBV27 and TRBJ2-1, with D perhaps TRBD1 (6 bases). The germline V gene has CDR1 MNHEY and CDR2 SMNVEV (reference sequence). The CDR3 sequence is 16 residues long. Deletions cut 8 bases from V and 0 bases from J, with 17 bases between. The DNA of the CDR3 is TGTGCCAGCTCACGGCAGGGGAAGGGCTCCTACAATGAGCAGTTCTTC. Its protein is CASSRQGKGSYNEQFF.

This chain joins TRBV10-2 and TRBJ1-6; D is unresolved. Germline V lookup: CDR1 WSHSY, CDR2 SAAADI. V lost 3 bases to trimming and J lost 10 bases, with 7 bases between them. The CDR3 consists of 12 residues. This CDR3 reads CASSDPFSPLHF. CDR3 coding DNA: TGCGCCAGCAGTGACCCCTTCTCACCCCTCCACTTT.

The chain links TRBV2 to TRBJ1-6, with TRBD1 matching 9 bases. The CDR3 length is 14 residues. V lost 3 bases, J lost 9 bases, and 3 bases stayed unmatched. Germline CDR1 SNHLY, CDR2 FYNNEI. The CDR3 coding sequence is TGTGCCAGCAGTGAGGGGACAGGGTTTTCACCCCTCCACTTT. This codes for CASSEGTGFSPLHF.